These 26 T cell receptor beta chains share one sample of origin, sequenced in a study of T-cell reconstitution after alpha-beta-depleted transplantation in children. Unique molecular identifiers were incorporated during preparation of the TCRbeta library. TCRdb redid the calling of the PCR reads with MiXCR, one entry per CDR3 protein. The sample consists of 200,000 to 300,000 distinct CDR3 sequences, about 24% of them appearing once. The sequenced sample was PBMCs, mostly from graft donor cells, obtained 360 days after TCRalphabeta/CD19-depleted stem cell transplant. The source of these receptors is a female patient between 2 and 10 years old who had a stem cell transplant for congenital amegakaryocytic thrombocytopenia, so the T cells may come from the graft donor.

The V gene is TRBV7-2, the J gene TRBJ1-1; D is perhaps TRBD1 (5 bases). This CDR3 comprises 12 residues. Trimming removed 5 bases from V and 7 bases from J, with 11 bases in between. Germline-derived CDR1 and CDR2 are SGHTA and FQGNSA. The CDR3: CASSEQGFEAFF. The CDR3 DNA follows: TGTGCCAGCAGCGAGCAGGGTTTTGAAGCTTTCTTT.

The chain uses TRBV20-1 and TRBJ2-1, with 10 bases that match TRBD2. The junction had 6 bases not matched to a gene; V was cut back by 5 bases and J by 5 bases. CDR3 size: 14 residues. Per germline, CDR1 DFQATT and CDR2 SNEGSKA (reference sequence). CDR3 sequence (DNA): TGCAGTGCTTTAGCGGGAGGCCCTAACAATGAGCAGTTCTTC. Its protein is CSALAGGPNNEQFF.

The V and J genes are TRBV5-1 and TRBJ2-5, with 7 bases lining up with TRBD1. V trimming: 1 base; J trimming: 1 base; junction bases outside the gene matches: 4. CDR1 is SGHRS, CDR2 YFSETQ, per germline. CDR3 size: 15 residues. The CDR3 spells CASSLTGVAQETQYF. The CDR3, as DNA: TGCGCCAGCAGCTTGACAGGGGTTGCCCAAGAGACCCAGTACTTC.

The chain joins TRBV6-5 to TRBJ2-1; possibly TRBD1 or TRBD2 for D (5 bases each). Trimming cost V 2 bases and J 1 base, with 9 bases left between them. CDR1 is MNHEY, CDR2 SVGAGI, per germline. The length of the CDR3 is 15 residues. This CDR3 is CASSYGAGSYNEQFF. For the CDR3, the DNA is TGTGCCAGCAGTTACGGGGCGGGTTCCTACAATGAGCAGTTCTTC.

This chain uses TRBV2 with TRBJ2-5; unclear D gene. The germline V and J ends were trimmed by 5 bases and 1 base, with 14 bases remaining between them. Germline V gives CDR1 SNHLY, CDR2 FYNNEI. The CDR3 covers 15 residues. Written as DNA, the CDR3 is TGTGCCAGCAGTATCCCACGGCCGGCCCAAGAGACCCAGTACTTC. As protein: CASSIPRPAQETQYF.

In its sample, this clonotype was seen a few times. The chain recombines TRBV5-1 with TRBJ2-7; no firm D call. The ends were cut back, 6 bases at V and 2 bases at J, with 21 bases in the middle. In germline, CDR1 is SGHRS, CDR2 YFSETQ. There are 16 residues in the CDR3. CDR3 nucleotide sequence: TGCGCCAGCAACCCCTTATTGAGTTCGAGAGCCTACGAGCAGTACTTC. Protein sequence: CASNPLLSSRAYEQYF.

V usage is TRBV12-3 or TRBV12-4 and J usage is TRBJ1-1, with D tentatively TRBD1 (5 bases). The CDR3 has 15 amino acids. V was pared by 0 bases and J by 10 bases, with 18 bases between. CDR3 loop: CASSLARPFGGGAFF. CDR3 DNA: TGTGCCAGCAGTTTAGCCCGGCCGTTTGGGGGGGGAGCTTTCTTT.

This clonotype was counted only a few times. This chain uses TRBV25-1 with TRBJ1-4; possibly TRBD1 for D (6 bases). Trimming removed 10 bases at V and 6 bases at J, with 15 bases between. This CDR3 spans 13 amino acids. Germline CDR1 MGHDK, CDR2 SYGVNS. CDR3 sequence (DNA): TGTGCCACCAGCCCTACAGGGTATGAAAAACTGTTTTTT. Protein: CATSPTGYEKLFF.

This clonotype has more than one count but fewer than ten. The rearrangement links TRBV15 to TRBJ2-5; TRBD2 might be the D (6 bases). V was trimmed by 7 bases and J by 5 bases, leaving 14 bases between them. The CDR3 spans 13 residues. Germline lookup yields CDR1 LNHNV and CDR2 YYDKDF (reference sequence). The CDR3 spells CATIGGNWETQYF. CDR3 bases: TGTGCCACCATAGGAGGGAATTGGGAGACCCAGTACTTC.

The rearrangement links TRBV20-1 to TRBJ1-1; TRBD1 might be the D (6 bases). In germline, CDR1 is DFQATT, CDR2 SNEGSKA (reference sequence). Trimming removed 6 bases from V and 2 bases from J, with 13 bases in between. The CDR3 contains 13 residues. CDR3 DNA: TGCAGTGCCCACTGGGGGGCTAACACTGAAGCTTTCTTT. This sequence encodes CSAHWGANTEAFF.

The chain recombines TRBV5-1 with TRBJ1-2, with D perhaps matching TRBD1 (5 bases). V lost 4 bases, J lost 0 bases, and 13 bases lay in between. This CDR3 region has 15 residues. CDR1 and CDR2 from the germline V gene are SGHRS and YFSETQ. DNA for the CDR3: TGCGCCAGCAGCCCGCGCCAGGGCCCTAACTATGGCTACACCTTC. As protein: CASSPRQGPNYGYTF.

The gene calls are TRBV4-3 and TRBJ1-6; D ambiguous. Deletions cut 1 base from V and 3 bases from J, with 10 bases between. This CDR3 is 16 amino acids long. Per the germline V gene, CDR1 is LGHNA and CDR2 is YSLEER. The CDR3 nucleotides read TGCGCCAGCAGCCAAGTTCTGTATGTCTATAATTCACCCCTCCACTTT. This gives the protein CASSQVLYVYNSPLHF.

This chain connects TRBV20-1 to TRBJ2-1; 7 bases are a match to TRBD2. Germline V gene lookup returns CDR1 DFQATT and CDR2 SNEGSKA (reference sequence). V was pared by 3 bases and J by 3 bases, with 8 bases of the junction left unmatched. The CDR3 sequence is 15 residues long. The CDR3 DNA follows: TGCAGTGCTAGGCTCCTAGCGGTAGTCTACAATGAGCAGTTCTTC. Its protein product is CSARLLAVVYNEQFF.

This clonotype appeared a few times. The CDR3 DNA sequence: TGTGCCAGCAGTTACTCGTTCCCCGTGGTTTCCGGGGAGCTGTTTTTT. It yields the protein CASSYSFPVVSGELFF. V and J are TRBV6-2 or TRBV6-3 and TRBJ2-2; D is undetermined. Germline V CDR1 and CDR2: MNHEY, SVGEGT. The CDR3 runs to 16 residues. V was trimmed by 0 bases and J by 6 bases, leaving 14 bases between them.

This clonotype was detected only a few times. The rearrangement uses TRBV12-3 or TRBV12-4 and TRBJ2-2; 13 nucleotides align to TRBD2. The V segment lost 9 bases and the J segment 4 bases; nucleotides outside the gene matches: 2. The CDR3 runs to 14 residues. Here the CDR3 reads CASRLAGGTGELFF. The CDR3 DNA is TGTGCCAGTAGACTAGCGGGGGGCACCGGGGAGCTGTTTTTT.

The table lists this clonotype with a few counts. The J gene is TRBJ2-5, the V gene TRBV20-1, with D hard to call. The CDR3 totals 11 residues. V lost 7 bases and J 4 bases, leaving 10 bases between the germline ends. Per germline, CDR1 DFQATT and CDR2 SNEGSKA (reference sequence). CDR3 amino acids: CSGQLGETQYF. The CDR3 DNA sequence: TGCAGTGGTCAATTGGGAGAGACCCAGTACTTC.

This clonotype was seen only a few times. This chain joins TRBV20-1 and TRBJ2-3; 8 nucleotides match TRBD1. CDR3 length: 13 amino acids. In germline, CDR1 is DFQATT, CDR2 SNEGSKA (reference sequence). The V segment lost 6 bases and the J segment 2 bases; nucleotides outside the gene matches: 4. CDR3 coding DNA: TGCAGTGCACCCAGGGGGCCCACAGATACGCAGTATTTT. The encoded protein is CSAPRGPTDTQYF.

The chain recombines TRBV5-5 with TRBJ1-4, with a tentative D call TRBD1 (6 bases). Trimming shortened V by 0 bases and J by 7 bases, and 10 bases separated the two germline ends. The length of the CDR3 is 14 residues. Germline V gives CDR1 SGHKS, CDR2 YYEKEE (reference sequence). CDR3 region: CASSLEGGFEKLFF. The CDR3 nucleotides are TGTGCCAGCAGCTTGGAAGGGGGGTTTGAAAAACTGTTTTTT.

As DNA, the CDR3 is TGCGCCAGCAGCTTTGTCGGCAATAACCCACGAGGTTACGAGCAGTACTTC. Protein: CASSFVGNNPRGYEQYF. This chain joins TRBV5-1 and TRBJ2-7; D is undetermined. Trimming removed 2 bases at V and 4 bases at J, with 22 bases between. The germline gives CDR1 SGHRS, CDR2 YFSETQ. CDR3 length equals 17 residues.

This clonotype occurred a few times. The J gene is TRBJ2-5, the V gene TRBV4-1; D call uncertain. V lost 2 bases and J 5 bases, leaving 27 bases between the germline ends. CDR1 is MGHRA, CDR2 YSYEKL, per germline. The CDR3 covers 19 residues. CDR3 bases: TGCGCCAGCAGCCAACTGGGCAGGAGAACTGACAATTTGTGGGAGACCCAGTACTTC. Encoded protein: CASSQLGRRTDNLWETQYF.

This chain links TRBV12-3 or TRBV12-4 with TRBJ2-4; D might be TRBD1 (5 bases). V was shortened by 2 bases and J by 6 bases, with 17 bases between the two germline ends. The CDR3 spans 16 residues. CDR3 coding DNA: TGTGCCAGCAGTTTAAACCCCTCCAGGGATGCAAACATTCAGTACTTC. This codes for CASSLNPSRDANIQYF.

The chain links TRBV4-1 to TRBJ2-2; 14 positions agree with TRBD2. Trimming cost V 5 bases and J 4 bases; bases outside gene matches: 12. Per the germline V gene, CDR1 is MGHRA and CDR2 is YSYEKL. The CDR3 spans 19 residues. The CDR3 region has the DNA TGCGCCAGCAGCTCCCGACTAGCGGGAGGGGTTTCGACCACCGGGGAGCTGTTTTTT. Its translation is CASSSRLAGGVSTTGELFF.

The table lists this clonotype with a few counts. The rearrangement uses TRBV5-1 and TRBJ2-7, with TRBD2 matching over 9 bases. This CDR3 comprises 14 residues. Trimming took 1 base from V and 3 from J; bases not matched to a gene: 2. Looked up from germline, CDR1 is SGHRS and CDR2 is YFSETQ. This CDR3 reads CASSLISGGYEQYF. CDR3 in DNA: TGCGCCAGCAGCTTGATTAGCGGGGGCTACGAGCAGTACTTC.

This clonotype was observed a few times. CDR3 sequence: CASSYSLAGSTEQYF. The DNA of the CDR3 is TGTGCCAGCAGTTACTCGCTAGCGGGGTCCACCGAGCAGTACTTC. The chain combines TRBV6-2 or TRBV6-3 with TRBJ2-7, with 9 bases aligning to TRBD2. V lost 0 bases to trimming and J lost 6 bases; unmatched junction nucleotides: 6. Germline CDR1 is MNHEY and CDR2 is SVGEGT. The CDR3 is made up of 15 amino acids.

The chain carries TRBV28 and TRBJ1-1; D is uncertain. Trimming pared 3 bases from V and 3 bases from J, leaving 11 bases between. From germline, CDR1 is MDHEN and CDR2 SYDVKM. The CDR3 length is 14 residues. The CDR3 DNA reads TGTGCCAGCAGTTTTCGGCTTGGCGACACTGAAGCTTTCTTT. Translated, it gives CASSFRLGDTEAFF.

The J gene is TRBJ2-3, the V gene TRBV28; tentatively, D is TRBD1 (6 bases). The V end was cut by 6 bases, the J end by 2 bases, with 18 bases between. There are 16 residues in the CDR3. Germline loops: CDR1 MDHEN, CDR2 SYDVKM. The CDR3 nucleotides are TGTGCCAGCAGCTCCTCTCGGAAGGGGGTCACAGATACGCAGTATTTT. Protein product: CASSSSRKGVTDTQYF.